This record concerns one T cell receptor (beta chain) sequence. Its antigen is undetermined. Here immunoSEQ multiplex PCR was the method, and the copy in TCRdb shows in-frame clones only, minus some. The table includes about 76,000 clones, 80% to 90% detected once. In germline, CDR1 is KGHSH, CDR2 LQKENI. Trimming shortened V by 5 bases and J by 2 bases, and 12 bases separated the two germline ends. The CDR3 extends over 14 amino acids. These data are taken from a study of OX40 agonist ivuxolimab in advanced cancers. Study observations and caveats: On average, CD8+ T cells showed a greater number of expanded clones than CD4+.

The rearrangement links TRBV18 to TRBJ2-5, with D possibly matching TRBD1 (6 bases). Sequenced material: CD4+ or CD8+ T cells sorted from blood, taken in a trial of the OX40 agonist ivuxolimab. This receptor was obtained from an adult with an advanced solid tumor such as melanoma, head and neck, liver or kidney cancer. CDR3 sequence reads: CASSSTGPQETQYF. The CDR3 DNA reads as TGTGCCAGCTCATCCACAGGGCCACAAGAGACCCAGTACTTC.